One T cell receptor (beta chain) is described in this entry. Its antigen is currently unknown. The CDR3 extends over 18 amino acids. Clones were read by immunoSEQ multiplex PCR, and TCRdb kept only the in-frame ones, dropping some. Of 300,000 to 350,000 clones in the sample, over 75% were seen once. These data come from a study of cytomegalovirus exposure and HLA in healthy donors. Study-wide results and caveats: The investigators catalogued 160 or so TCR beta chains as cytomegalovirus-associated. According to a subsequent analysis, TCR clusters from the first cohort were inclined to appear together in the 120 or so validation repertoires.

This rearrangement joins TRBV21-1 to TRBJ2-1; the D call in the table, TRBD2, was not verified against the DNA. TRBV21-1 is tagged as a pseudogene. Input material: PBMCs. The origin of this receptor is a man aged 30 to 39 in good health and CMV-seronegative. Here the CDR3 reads CASSKPTTSGGPLNEQFF. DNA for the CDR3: TGTGCCAGCAGCAAACCAACGACTAGCGGGGGTCCCCTCAATGAGCAGTTCTTC.